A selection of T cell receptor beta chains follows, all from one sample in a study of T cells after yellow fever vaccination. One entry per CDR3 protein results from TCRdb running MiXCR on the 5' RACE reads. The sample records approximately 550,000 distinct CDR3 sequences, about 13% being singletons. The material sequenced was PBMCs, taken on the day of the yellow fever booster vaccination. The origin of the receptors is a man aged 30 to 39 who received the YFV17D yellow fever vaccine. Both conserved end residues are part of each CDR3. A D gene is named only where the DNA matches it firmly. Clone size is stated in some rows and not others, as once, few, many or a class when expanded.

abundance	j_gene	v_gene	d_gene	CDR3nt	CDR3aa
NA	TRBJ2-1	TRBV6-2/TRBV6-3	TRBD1	TGTGCCAGCAGTTACGTCGGGACAGGTTACAATGAGCAGTTCTTC	CASSYVGTGYNEQFF
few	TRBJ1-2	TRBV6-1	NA	TGTGCCAGCAGTGCATCAGGGGCCGGAGGCTACACCTTC	CASSASGAGGYTF
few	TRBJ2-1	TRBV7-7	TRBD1	TGTGCTAGCAGCTTAATCCCGGGACAGGGATACAATGAGCAGTTCTTC	CASSLIPGQGYNEQFF
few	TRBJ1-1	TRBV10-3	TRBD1	TGTGCCATCAGTGAGGGACAGGAGAACACTGAAGCTTTCTTT	CAISEGQENTEAFF
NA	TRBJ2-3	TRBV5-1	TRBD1	TGCGCCAGCAGCTTGGGGCCACAGGGGACAGATACGCAGTATTTT	CASSLGPQGTDTQYF
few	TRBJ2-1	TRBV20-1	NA	TGCAGTGCTAGAGATCTCGAAAAGCAGTTCTTC	CSARDLEKQFF
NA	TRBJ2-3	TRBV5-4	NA	TGTGCCAGCAGCTTGAATGAAGATACGCAGTATTTT	CASSLNEDTQYF
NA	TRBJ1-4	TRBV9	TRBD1	TGTGCCAGCAGCGCAGGGGGAACTAATGAAAAACTGTTTTTT	CASSAGGTNEKLFF
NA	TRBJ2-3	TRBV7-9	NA	TGTGCCAGCGGAGAGCGGCGAGCGGATACGCAGTATTTT	CASGERRADTQYF
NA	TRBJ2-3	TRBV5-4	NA	TGTGCCAGCAGCCGAGGGGGGCCGGGTTCAGATACGCAGTATTTT	CASSRGGPGSDTQYF
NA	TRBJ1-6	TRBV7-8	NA	TGTGCCAGCAGCTTAGTTGAGGGCCAGAATTCACCCCTCCACTTT	CASSLVEGQNSPLHF
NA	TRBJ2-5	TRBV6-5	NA	TGTGCCAGCAGTTACTCGATTACTACTGTGAGGCACCAAAGGACCCAGTACTTC	CASSYSITTVRHQRTQYF
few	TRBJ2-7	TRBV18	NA	TGTGCCAGCTCACTTGGGTCCCTCGAGCAGTACTTC	CASSLGSLEQYF
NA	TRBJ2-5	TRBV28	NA	TGTGCCAGCAGTTACGCAGGGGTTTCGACGGAGACCCAGTACTTC	CASSYAGVSTETQYF
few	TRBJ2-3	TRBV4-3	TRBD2	TGCGCCAGCAGCCAAGACGGTGGGGGGAGGGCCGGGTCGCAGTATTTT	CASSQDGGGRAGSQYF
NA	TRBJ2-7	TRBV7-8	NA	TGTGCCAGCAGCTTAAGTGATACAGGGACCTTGCAGTACTTC	CASSLSDTGTLQYF
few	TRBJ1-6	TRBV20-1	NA	TGCAGTGCTAGAGATTCGGGGGGGATGGGGTCACCCCTCCACTTT	CSARDSGGMGSPLHF
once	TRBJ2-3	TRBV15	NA	TGTGCCACCGAGCGACAGCCATTCACAGATACGCAGTATTTT	CATERQPFTDTQYF
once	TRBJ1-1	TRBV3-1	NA	TGTGCCAGCAGCCAGGGCGGGTTTATGACTGAAGCTTTCTTT	CASSQGGFMTEAFF
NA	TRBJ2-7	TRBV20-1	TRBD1	TGCAGTGCGACACCGGGACAGACGACCTACGAGCAGTACTTC	CSATPGQTTYEQYF
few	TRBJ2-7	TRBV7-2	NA	TGTGCCAGCAGCTTAGTTTTGGGGGCGCAAGGCGAGCAGTACTTC	CASSLVLGAQGEQYF
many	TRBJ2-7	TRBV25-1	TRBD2	TGTGCCAGCAGTGAAGCCGGGCAGGGACTAGCCTACGAGCAGTACTTC	CASSEAGQGLAYEQYF
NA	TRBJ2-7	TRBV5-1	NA	TGCGCCAGCAGCTTAGGAAATCCCTACGAGCAGTACTTC	CASSLGNPYEQYF
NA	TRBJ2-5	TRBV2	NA	TGTGCCAGCAGGCGGACGGGTCAAGAGACCCAGTACTTC	CASRRTGQETQYF
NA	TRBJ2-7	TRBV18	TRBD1	TGTGCCAGCTCTCCACCCACAGGGGGCGCCTTGGGGTACGAGCAGTACTTC	CASSPPTGGALGYEQYF
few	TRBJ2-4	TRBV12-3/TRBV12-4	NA	TGTGCCAGCAGGACCGCAGAGAACATTCAGTACTTC	CASRTAENIQYF
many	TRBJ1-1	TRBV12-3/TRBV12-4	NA	TGTGCCAGCACCGGGAGGGGCCACACTGAAGCTTTCTTT	CASTGRGHTEAFF
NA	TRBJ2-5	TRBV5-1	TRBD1	TGCGCCAGCAGCCCCTACGGCAGGGGGTCTTTGGAGACCCAGTACTTC	CASSPYGRGSLETQYF
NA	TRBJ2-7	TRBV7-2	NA	TGTGCCAGCAGCTTCGAACTCGGCGAGCAGTACTTC	CASSFELGEQYF
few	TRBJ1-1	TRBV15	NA	TGTGCCACCAGCGTCAGGGTAACGGTCACTGAAGCTTTCTTT	CATSVRVTVTEAFF
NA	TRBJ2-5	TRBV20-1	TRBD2	TGCAGTGCTAGAGATGGGACTAGCGGTCCTGGGACCCAGTACTTC	CSARDGTSGPGTQYF
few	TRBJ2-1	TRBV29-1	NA	TGCAGCGTTGACGACTCGACTACGCCGTTCTTC	CSVDDSTTPFF
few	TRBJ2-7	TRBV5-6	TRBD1	TGTGCCAGCAACAACCCAAATCCACCGGGACAGAACTACGAGCAGTACTTC	CASNNPNPPGQNYEQYF
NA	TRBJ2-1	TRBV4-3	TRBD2	TGCGCCAGCAGCCAAGAAACTAGCGGGATTCCCGATGAGCAGTTCTTC	CASSQETSGIPDEQFF
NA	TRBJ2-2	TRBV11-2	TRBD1	TGTGCCAGCAGCTTAGGAACCGGACAGGGTCTCAACACCGGGGAGCTGTTTTTT	CASSLGTGQGLNTGELFF
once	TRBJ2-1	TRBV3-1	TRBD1	TGTGCCAGCAGCCTGGGACAGGGTACTAGTGAGCAGTTCTTC	CASSLGQGTSEQFF
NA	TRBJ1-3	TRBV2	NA	TGTGCCAGCAGTGTCGGAAACACCATATATTTT	CASSVGNTIYF
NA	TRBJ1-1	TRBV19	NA	TGTGCCAGCACAAAGTCGTCACAGGTATTGAACACTGAAGCTTTCTTT	CASTKSSQVLNTEAFF
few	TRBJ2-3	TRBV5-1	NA	TGCGCCAGTTCGCGGTTAAGTGATACGCAGTATTTT	CASSRLSDTQYF
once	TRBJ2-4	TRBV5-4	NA	TGTGCCAGCAGCTTGGATACCTTGGACATTCAGTACTTC	CASSLDTLDIQYF
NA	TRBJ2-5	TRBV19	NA	TGTGCCAGTAGTATATCCGGGAAAGAGACCCAGTACTTC	CASSISGKETQYF
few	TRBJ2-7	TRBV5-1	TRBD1	TGCGCCAGCAGCTACTACAGGGGCGACGAGCAGTACTTC	CASSYYRGDEQYF
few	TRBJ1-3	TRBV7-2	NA	TGTGCCAGCGGGGGAGCCTCTGGAAACACCATATATTTT	CASGGASGNTIYF
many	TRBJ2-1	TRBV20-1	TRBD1	TGCAGTGCTGGACAGGGGACCTACAATGAGCAGTTCTTC	CSAGQGTYNEQFF
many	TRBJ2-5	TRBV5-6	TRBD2	TGTGCCAGCAGCTTCCGACTAGCGGGGGTTCAAGAGACCCAGTACTTC	CASSFRLAGVQETQYF
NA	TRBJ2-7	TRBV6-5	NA	TGTGCCAGCAGTTACTCGAGTGGGATCTTCGTATCCTACGAGCAGTACTTC	CASSYSSGIFVSYEQYF
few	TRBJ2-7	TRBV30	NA	TGTGCCTGGAGTGTATTAACGGGCGAGCAGTACTTC	CAWSVLTGEQYF
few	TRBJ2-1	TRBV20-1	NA	TGCAGCCCAGGGCAGGGAAATGAGCAGTTCTTC	CSPGQGNEQFF
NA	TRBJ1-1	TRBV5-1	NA	TGCGCCAGCGGAGGAGACGGGAACACTGAAGCTTTCTTT	CASGGDGNTEAFF
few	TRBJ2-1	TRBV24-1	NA	TGTGCCACCAGTGATTTATCTTCTGGGAATGAGCAGTTCTTC	CATSDLSSGNEQFF
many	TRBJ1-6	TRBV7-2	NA	TGTGCCAGCAGCTTATGGGGGAGTAATTCACCCCTCCACTTT	CASSLWGSNSPLHF
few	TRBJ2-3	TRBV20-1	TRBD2	TGCAGTGCTAGTACAGAACTAGCGGGAGGTTCTGCGCAGTATTTT	CSASTELAGGSAQYF
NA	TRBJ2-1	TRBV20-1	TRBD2	TGCAGTGCTAGTTCTAGCGGGAGCGGAAGTAGGAATGAGCAGTTCTTC	CSASSSGSGSRNEQFF
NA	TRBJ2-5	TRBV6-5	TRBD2	TGTGCCAGCAGTTACTCGCTAGCGGCCACCCAAGAGACCCAGTACTTC	CASSYSLAATQETQYF
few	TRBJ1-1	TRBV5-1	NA	TGCGCCAGCAGCCGGATCAGGGCGATGAACACTGAAGCTTTCTTT	CASSRIRAMNTEAFF
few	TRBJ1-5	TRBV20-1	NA	TGCAGTGCCCAGAACGGGCTAGAACCCCAGCATTTT	CSAQNGLEPQHF
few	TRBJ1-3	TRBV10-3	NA	TGTGCCATCAGTGAGTTCGACGGAAACACCATATATTTT	CAISEFDGNTIYF
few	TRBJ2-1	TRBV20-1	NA	TGCAGTGGTTCCTACAATGAGCAGTTCTTC	CSGSYNEQFF
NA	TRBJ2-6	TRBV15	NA	TGTGCCACCAGCATAACAGGGTTTGGGGCCAACGTCCTGACTTTC	CATSITGFGANVLTF
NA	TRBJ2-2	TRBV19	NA	TGTGCCAGTACCCTCGGTAGCGTTACCGGGGAGCTGTTTTTT	CASTLGSVTGELFF